This T cell receptor beta chain was profiled in a study of shared clonotypes between healthy human individuals. Study-level background: CD4 naive and CD4 memory each took three plates per donor, while CD8 naive took two and CD8 memory one.

Note on this clone: Its antigen is still unknown.

Points from the study as a whole: Naive CD4 clonotypes overlapped across a few donors at approximately 5.5%.

CD45RO-negative cells were positively selected for CCR7, leaving out terminally differentiated effector memory CD45RA+ cells. At a deep level, the assay was run. Each subset's genomic DNA was shared equally among a number of immunoSEQ plates. TCRdb's copy holds only in-frame clones and misses some; the assay was immunoSEQ multiplex PCR. Of around 2.1 million clones listed, about 93% are singletons. Sequencing used naive CD8+ T cells from PBMCs. The receptor comes from a man aged 18 to 35 in good health. Some clones in this sample may be carry-over from other donors' samples.

The CDR3 region has the DNA TGTGCCAGCAGTTTAACCCGAGGCCCAGCAGATACGCAGTATTTT. Encoded protein: CASSLTRGPADTQYF. This chain connects TRBV27 to TRBJ2-3; D is undetermined. The length of the CDR3 is 15 residues. Trimming cost V 2 bases and J 4 bases, with 13 bases left between them. The V gene's germline CDR1 is MNHEY and CDR2 SMNVEV (reference sequence).